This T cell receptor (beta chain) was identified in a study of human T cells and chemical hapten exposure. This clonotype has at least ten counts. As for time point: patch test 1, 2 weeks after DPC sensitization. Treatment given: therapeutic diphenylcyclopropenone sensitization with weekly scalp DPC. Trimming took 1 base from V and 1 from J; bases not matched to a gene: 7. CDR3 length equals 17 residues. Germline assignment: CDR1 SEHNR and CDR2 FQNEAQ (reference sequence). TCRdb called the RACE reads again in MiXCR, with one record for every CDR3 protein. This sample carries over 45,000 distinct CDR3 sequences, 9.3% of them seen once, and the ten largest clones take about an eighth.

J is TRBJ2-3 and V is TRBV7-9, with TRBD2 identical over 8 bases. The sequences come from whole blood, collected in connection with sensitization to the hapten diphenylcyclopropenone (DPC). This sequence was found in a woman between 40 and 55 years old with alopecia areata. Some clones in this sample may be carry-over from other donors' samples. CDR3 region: CASSLGSAGARTDTQYF. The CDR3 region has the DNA TGTGCCAGCAGCTTAGGGTCAGCGGGGGCCCGCACAGATACGCAGTATTTT. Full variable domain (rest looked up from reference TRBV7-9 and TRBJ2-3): DTGVSQNPRHKITKRGQNVTFRCDPISEHNRLYWYRQTLGQGPEFLTYFQNEAQLEKSRLLSDRFSAERPKGSFSTLEIQRTEQGDSAMYLCASSLGSAGARTDTQYFGPGTRLTVL.